The 24 T cell receptor beta chains below all came from one sample that was sequenced in a study of PD-1 blockade in classical Hodgkin lymphoma (dated by TCRdb to about 2020). The time point label here, explained by the study, means: cycle 1 day 1 (C1D1), immediately before nivolumab initiation. All trial patients had relapsed after autologous stem cell transplantation, with cohorts A, B and C differing in prior brentuximab vedotin exposure. Receptor libraries were prepared by the immunoSEQ multiplex PCR assay. The immuneACCESS repertoire file appears here via TCRdb, limited to in-frame rearrangements. These files lack a portion of the clones; in checked studies, under half of the deficit traces to unresolved V genes, and the cause of the others is not known. The sample table contains 40,000 to 65,000 clones; only one count was recorded for roughly 80% of them. Clones ranked in the top ten supply about 15% of the sample.

This material consisted of peripheral blood mononuclear cells (PBMCs), taken at baseline. Every receptor here comes from a human donor with classical Hodgkin lymphoma.

This chain uses TRBV29-1 with TRBJ2-2; no clear D. The ends were cut back, 5 bases at V and 0 bases at J, with 7 bases in the middle. CDR3 length: 13 amino acids. Germline CDR1 and CDR2: SQVTM and ANQGSEA. For the CDR3, the DNA is TGCAGCGTTACGGACGCGAACACCGGGGAGCTGTTTTTT. Encoded protein: CSVTDANTGELFF.

This chain links TRBV30 with TRBJ2-2; D uncertain. Trimming stripped 8 bases from V and 1 base from J, with 11 bases between. Germline CDR1 reads GTSNPN; CDR2 reads SVGIG (reference sequence). The length of the CDR3 is 13 residues. The CDR3 coding sequence is TGTGCCGGCCTGGGGATGAACACCGGGGAGCTGTTTTTT. Amino acid sequence: CAGLGMNTGELFF.

This chain links TRBV10-3 with TRBJ1-5; no definite D call. The germline V gene has CDR1 ENHRY and CDR2 SYGVKD. Trimming took off 7 bases at V and 4 bases at J, with 11 bases between the two ends. This CDR3 is built from 13 residues. CDR3 region: CAITAVANQPQHF. CDR3 sequence (DNA): TGTGCCATCACGGCAGTTGCAAATCAGCCCCAGCATTTT.

V gene TRBV27 combines with J gene TRBJ1-5; D is undetermined. V was clipped by 0 bases and J by 3 bases, with 9 bases between them. The V gene's germline CDR1 is MNHEY and CDR2 SMNVEV (reference sequence). This CDR3 comprises 15 residues. The CDR3 region is CASSLSLATNQPQHF. The CDR3 nucleotides read TGTGCCAGCAGTTTATCTTTAGCGACCAATCAGCCCCAGCATTTT.

The chain couples TRBV6-5 to TRBJ1-2; D gene uncertain. With 2 bases removed from V and 8 bases from J, the gap between germline ends came to 18 bases. CDR3 length: 15 amino acids. Germline V CDR1 and CDR2: MNHEY, SVGAGI. The chain's CDR3 is CASSYDGRPSSGYTF. The CDR3 DNA follows: TGTGCCAGCAGTTACGACGGGCGACCCTCGTCGGGCTACACCTTC.

J is TRBJ2-3 and V is TRBV15; no definite D call. Germline CDR1 and CDR2: LNHNV and YYDKDF (reference sequence). This CDR3 comprises 16 residues. V lost 0 bases, J lost 0 bases, and 10 bases lay in between. The CDR3 region is CATSRDWVGSTDTQYF. As DNA, the CDR3 is TGTGCCACCAGCAGAGATTGGGTTGGGAGCACAGATACGCAGTATTTT.

The V and J genes are TRBV30 and TRBJ1-2; the D gene is possibly TRBD1 (6 bases). CDR1 and CDR2 from the germline V gene are GTSNPN and SVGIG (reference sequence). Between the trimmed V and J ends, which lost 4 bases and 3 bases, there was a span of 18 bases. This CDR3 is 15 amino acids long. CDR3 sequence reads: CAWNSGLGGYYGYTF. The CDR3 DNA reads as TGTGCCTGGAACTCGGGGCTAGGGGGGTACTATGGCTACACCTTC.

This clone was observed a single time. The chain employs TRBV7-2 and TRBJ1-2; D possibly corresponds to TRBD1 (5 bases). The CDR3 has 15 amino acids. Trimming shortened V by 2 bases and J by 6 bases, and 16 bases separated the two germline ends. CDR1 and CDR2 from the germline V gene are SGHTA and FQGNSA. The CDR3 reads CASSLIVSGLHGYTF. DNA of the CDR3: TGTGCCAGCAGCTTAATCGTCTCAGGGCTTCATGGCTACACCTTC.

The genes are TRBV6-5 and TRBJ1-1, with a tentative D call TRBD1 (5 bases). The CDR3 loop spans 14 amino acids. CDR1 and CDR2 (germline): MNHEY, SVGAGI. V lost 5 bases, J lost 7 bases, and 17 bases lay in between. CDR3 in amino acids: CASSSAFVGGEAFF. As DNA, the CDR3 is TGTGCCAGCAGTAGTGCCTTTGTGGGGGGTGAAGCTTTCTTT.

This clone occurred once. The rearrangement uses TRBV30 and TRBJ2-5; perhaps TRBD2 as D (7 bases). Germline V gene sequence: CDR1 GTSNPN, CDR2 SVGIG (reference sequence). This CDR3 comprises 14 residues. The ends were cut back, 6 bases at V and 1 base at J, with 15 bases in the middle. CDR3 sequence: CACPGRGAQETQYF. The CDR3 DNA reads TGTGCCTGCCCGGGACGGGGGGCCCAAGAGACCCAGTACTTC.

On this clone: At one of its ends the junction is not consistent with the germline gene, which may arise from a read error. The rearrangement joins TRBV11-3 to TRBJ2-3; 7 bases agree with TRBD2. Per the germline V gene, CDR1 is SGHNT and CDR2 is YENEEA. The CDR3 extends over 13 amino acids. The CDR3, as DNA: TGTGCCAGCAGTTTAGGTCCAAGCGGGATGCGGTATTTT. Translated, it gives CASSLGPSGMRYF.

The CDR3 spells CASSSQGGSEAFF. As DNA, the CDR3 is TGTGCCAGCAGCTCACAGGGTGGCTCTGAAGCTTTCTTT. This chain uses TRBV5-4 with TRBJ1-1, with D perhaps matching TRBD1 (6 bases). Germline V CDR1 and CDR2: SGHNT, YYREEE (reference sequence). Trimming took 3 bases from V and 6 from J, leaving 12 bases between them. This CDR3 spans 13 amino acids.

About this clone: This CDR3 is also generated by other DNA sequences in the sample. This chain links TRBV4-3 with TRBJ1-5; D may be TRBD1 (6 bases). CDR3 length: 17 residues. With 1 base removed from V and 1 base from J, the gap between germline ends came to 14 bases. Germline V gene data show CDR1 as LGHNA and CDR2 as YSLEER. CDR3 nucleotide sequence: TGCGCCAGCAGCCAAGGACCGACAGGAATGAGCAATCAGCCCCAGCATTTT. Its protein is CASSQGPTGMSNQPQHF.

CDR3 coding DNA: TGTGCCAGCAGCGTAGCTTGGGAGGGCTCCTACAATGAGCAGTTCTTC. Protein sequence: CASSVAWEGSYNEQFF. J is TRBJ2-1 and V is TRBV9, with 7 bases matching TRBD2. V lost 0 bases, J lost 0 bases, and 3 bases stayed unmatched. The CDR3 extends over 16 amino acids. Germline lookup yields CDR1 SGDLS and CDR2 YYNGEE. The whole variable domain, remainder taken from reference TRBV9 and TRBJ2-1, is DSGVTQTPKHLITATGQRVTLRCSPRSGDLSVYWYQQSLDQGLQFLIQYYNGEERAKGNILERFSAQQFPDLHSELNLSSLELGDSALYFCASSVAWEGSYNEQFFGPGTRLTVL.

The J gene is TRBJ1-2, the V gene TRBV9; 7 positions match TRBD1. CDR1 SGDLS and CDR2 YYNGEE come from the germline V gene. CDR3 length: 14 amino acids. Unmatched junction bases numbered 8, after V lost 4 bases and J lost 5 bases. The CDR3 nucleotides read TGTGCCAGCAGCTCCAGGACAGGACCATATGGCTACACCTTC. As protein: CASSSRTGPYGYTF.

The chain combines TRBV4-2 with TRBJ2-1, with 7 nucleotides matching TRBD2. Germline V lookup: CDR1 LGHNA, CDR2 YNFKEQ. The CDR3 covers 16 residues. V lost 4 bases and J lost 4; bases outside the gene matches: 10. CDR3 amino acids: CASSPSFVSGYNEQFF. As DNA, the CDR3 is TGTGCCAGCAGCCCCTCCTTCGTTAGCGGGTACAATGAGCAGTTCTTC.

V gene TRBV28 combines with J gene TRBJ1-1; a possible D gene is TRBD1 (6 bases). From germline, CDR1 is MDHEN and CDR2 SYDVKM. The CDR3 has 12 amino acids. Trimming removed 5 bases from V and 3 bases from J, with 7 bases in between. Here the CDR3 DNA reads TGTGCCAGCAGTGGACAGTACACTGAAGCTTTCTTT. As protein: CASSGQYTEAFF.

The chain has TRBV6-1 and TRBJ2-1; TRBD2 agrees at 10 bases. Trimming at V came to 4 bases and at J to 4 bases, leaving 4 bases not matched to a gene. The CDR3 length is 15 residues. The germline CDR1 and CDR2 sequences are MNHNS and SASEGT. The CDR3 region is CASSAVAGGYNEQFF. DNA for the CDR3: TGTGCCAGCAGTGCGGTAGCGGGAGGATACAATGAGCAGTTCTTC.

The V call is TRBV4-3, the J call TRBJ2-1, with TRBD2 matching 7 bases. The CDR3 is made up of 17 amino acids. Germline-derived CDR1 and CDR2 are LGHNA and YSLEER. V gave up 1 base and J gave up 6 bases; unmatched junction bases: 12. This CDR3 is CASSQAPPAGSINEQFF. The CDR3 DNA reads TGCGCCAGCAGCCAAGCCCCGCCAGCGGGAAGCATCAATGAGCAGTTCTTC.

The V call is TRBV4-3, the J call TRBJ2-7; 10 positions agree with TRBD2. In germline, CDR1 is LGHNA, CDR2 YSLEER. J was trimmed by 6 bases and V by 0 bases; bases with no gene match: 5. The CDR3 runs 15 residues. The CDR3: CASSQDFLAGAEQYF. As DNA, the CDR3 is TGCGCCAGCAGCCAAGATTTTCTAGCGGGAGCCGAGCAGTACTTC.

This sequence joins TRBV29-1 and TRBJ1-3; TRBD1 is a possible D gene (5 bases). The length of the CDR3 is 13 residues. CDR1 and CDR2 (germline): SQVTM, ANQGSEA. CDR3 DNA sequence: TGCAGTGCTGACAGTCATTCTGGAAACACCATATATTTT. It specifies CSADSHSGNTIYF.

This chain joins TRBV4-3 and TRBJ2-3; possibly TRBD2 for D (5 bases). Per the germline V gene, CDR1 is LGHNA and CDR2 is YSLEER. The CDR3 covers 20 residues. Trimming shortened V by 0 bases and J by 6 bases, and 28 bases separated the two germline ends. This CDR3 reads CASSQDLLEEEVFFSDTQYF. The DNA for the CDR3 is TGCGCCAGCAGCCAAGATTTGTTGGAGGAGGAGGTTTTTTTCTCCGATACGCAGTATTTT.

The rearrangement joins TRBV19 to TRBJ2-7; TRBD2 might be the D (5 bases). Germline V gene sequence: CDR1 LNHDA, CDR2 SQIVND (reference sequence). V gave up 7 bases and J gave up 0 bases, with 16 bases separating them. The CDR3 totals 15 residues. The CDR3 loop is CASKTCGLRSYEQYV. CDR3 sequence (DNA): TGTGCCAGTAAGACCTGTGGACTCCGCTCCTACGAGCAGTACGTC.

V is TRBV7-9 and J is TRBJ2-3, with a possible D match to TRBD1 (5 bases). The length of the CDR3 is 15 residues. The V end lost 5 bases, the J end lost 0 bases, and 12 bases lay between the germline ends. Germline-derived CDR1 and CDR2 are SEHNR and FQNEAQ (reference sequence). The DNA for the CDR3 is TGTGCCAGCAGCCCTCAGGGAATAAGCACAGATACGCAGTATTTT. Its translation: CASSPQGISTDTQYF.